This T cell receptor (beta chain) came from a study of graft-versus-host responses after intestinal transplantation. CDR1 MNHEY and CDR2 SMNVEV come from the germline V gene (reference sequence). This CDR3 has 13 amino acids. Trimming shortened V by 2 bases and J by 0 bases, and 5 bases separated the two germline ends. Profiling relied on immunoSEQ multiplex PCR, and the TCRdb table lists in-frame clones only, not all of them. The sample holds some 31,000 clones, 90% to 95% seen once. The sample consisted of PBMCs, taken about ten weeks after intestinal transplant. The receptor was derived from a human patient who received an intestinal transplant, so some T cells may come from the graft donor. This chain connects TRBV27 to TRBJ2-7; unclear D gene. CDR3 nucleotides: TGTGCCAGCAGTTTAACGGACTCCTACGAGCAGTACTTC. Translating it yields CASSLTDSYEQYF.